This T cell receptor (beta chain) was profiled in a study of cytomegalovirus exposure and HLA in healthy donors. Here immunoSEQ multiplex PCR was the method, and the copy in TCRdb shows in-frame clones only, minus some. The profile shows some 170,000 clones, 80% to 90% of them singletons. Findings of the study overall: Cytomegalovirus association was assigned to more than 150 TCR beta chains. Rare TCR sequences dominated, though some public TCRs recurred in many donors. Subsequent analysis of the approximately 110 validation repertoires found a tendency for first-cohort TCR clusters to co-occur.

Among the roughly 120 subjects of the validation cohort, separate from the approximately 700-subject first cohort, were the donors. Germline CDR1 reads MNHEY; CDR2 reads SMNVEV (reference sequence). V dropped 6 bases and J dropped 3 bases, with 6 bases sitting between them. The CDR3 has 11 amino acids. For this clone: What it binds is unknown. The identical CDR3 is also encoded by other nucleotide sequences in the sample.

V and J are TRBV27 and TRBJ2-7, with TRBD1 as a possible D gene (5 bases). The material sequenced was PBMCs. This TCR was sampled from a woman aged 18-29 years in good health and CMV-seronegative. CDR3 sequence: CASRRGYEQYF. The CDR3 DNA sequence: TGTGCCAGCAGAAGGGGCTACGAGCAGTACTTC.